This TCR beta chain was captured in a study of CD8 T cells in Susac syndrome. Overall study: Each patient with Susac syndrome, at the time of blood draw, was therapy-naive, on corticosteroids, or on intravenous immunoglobulin alone. Study-level results: In Susac patients, clonal expansion was not detected in CD4+ cells.

The CDR3 is 18 amino acids. From germline, CDR1 is SEHNR and CDR2 FQNEAQ (reference sequence). Trimming took 0 bases from V and 3 from J; bases not matched to a gene: 5. A note on this clonotype: Its antigen is not identified.

With random hexamers, about 0.5 to 1 ug RNA was reverse transcribed. The immunoSEQ assay covered 54 Vbeta and 13 Jbeta segments for CDR3. MiXCR was run by TCRdb on the immunoSEQ multiplex PCR reads, yielding one entry per CDR3 protein. The table has approximately 77,000 distinct CDR3 sequences, under 95% seen once. Peripheral blood CD8+ and CD4+ T cells were profiled by TCR beta sequencing. The J gene is TRBJ2-6, the V gene TRBV7-9; 10 bases map to TRBD1. Sequenced sample: CD4+ T cells from PBMCs. The receptor was isolated from a human donor with Susac syndrome. The CDR3 spells CASSLATTGGFGANVLTF. CDR3 DNA: TGTGCCAGCAGCTTAGCGACGACAGGGGGCTTTGGGGCCAACGTCCTGACTTTC.